This passage covers 27 T cell receptor beta chains from one sample sequenced in a study of CD4 and CD8 cells across lung adenocarcinoma regions. MiXCR was run by TCRdb on the PCR reads, yielding one entry per CDR3 protein. The table shows more than 9,500 distinct CDR3 sequences, with 45% to 55% occurring only once. Sequencing was performed on CD8+ T cells from the margin of a lung tumor. The origin of the receptors is a female donor with lung adenocarcinoma. The CD4 and CD8 labels of this study may be unreliable.

With respect to this clonotype: Its ends do not fully match the called genes, so a read error is possible. This chain joins TRBV6-1 and TRBJ2-2, with a possible D match to TRBD2 (7 bases). This CDR3 comprises 14 residues. Germline lookup yields CDR1 MNHNS and CDR2 SASEGT. The CDR3 region has the DNA TGTGCCAGCATGCGGGGGCCGAACACCGGTGAGCAGTTTTTT. The encoded protein is CASMRGPNTGEQFF.

The genes are TRBV7-2 and TRBJ2-3; D ambiguous. Germline assignment: CDR1 SGHTA and CDR2 FQGNSA. V was cut by 5 bases and J by 0 bases, with 9 bases left in between. The CDR3 is made up of 14 amino acids. The CDR3 DNA reads TGTGCCAGCAGCGAATCCGGTAGCACAGATACGCAGTATTTT. Protein: CASSESGSTDTQYF. The variable domain in full, with the rest retrieved from reference TRBV7-2 and TRBJ2-3, is GAGVSQSPSNKVTEKGKDVELRCDPISGHTALYWYRQSLGQGLEFLIYFQGNSAPDKSGLPSDRFSAERTGGSVSTLTIQRTQQEDSAVYLCASSESGSTDTQYFGPGTRLTVL.

As to this clonotype: Germline is not matched at one junction end, which may reflect a read error. The chain employs TRBV6-5 and TRBJ2-1; a weak D match, TRBD2 (6 bases). This CDR3 is built from 15 residues. CDR1 MNHEY and CDR2 SVGAGI come from the germline V gene. The CDR3 coding sequence is TGTGCCAGCAGATTCTCCGGGACTGGCAAAAATGTGCAGTTCTTC. Translated: CASRFSGTGKNVQFF.

This clonotype was seen at least ten times. CDR3 in DNA: TGTGCCAGCAGTGATATGGGACAGGGTTCAGGAAACACCATATATTTT. Protein: CASSDMGQGSGNTIYF. This chain connects TRBV6-1 to TRBJ1-3; 9 positions match TRBD1. J gave up 4 bases and V 3 bases, and 7 bases lay outside the gene matches. The CDR3 is 16 residues long. Germline lookup yields CDR1 MNHNS and CDR2 SASEGT.

This clonotype showed up many times. The chain joins TRBV7-2 to TRBJ1-4; TRBD1 agrees at 7 bases. The CDR3 is 14 amino acids. The germline V gene encodes CDR1 SGHTA and CDR2 FQGNSA. Unmatched junction bases numbered 9, after V lost 8 bases and J lost 6 bases. CDR3 sequence: CASLGQFGDEKLFF. The CDR3, as DNA: TGTGCCAGCCTGGGACAGTTCGGTGATGAAAAACTGTTTTTT.

Details on this clonotype: Germline and junction disagree at one end, which may indicate a read error. The chain combines TRBV6-5 with TRBJ2-1, with TRBD2 identical over 8 bases. The CDR3 is 15 amino acids. The germline gives CDR1 MNHEY, CDR2 SVGAGI. CDR3 residues: CASRFSATSGNTQFF. In DNA form, the CDR3 reads TGTGCCAGCAGATTCTCCGCTACTAGCGGCAATACGCAGTTCTTT.

As regards this clonotype: Given a much more abundant clone one base away, this may be a read error. Here the CDR3 DNA reads TGTGCTAGCAGCTTAGACAGGTACGACGAGCAGTACTTC. Translated: CASSLDRYDEQYF. The rearrangement links TRBV7-7 to TRBJ2-4, with D possibly being TRBD1 (6 bases). The closer fit of TRBJ2-7 to the DNA end suggests the J call may be wrong. Germline V CDR1 and CDR2: SSHAT, FNYEAQ (reference sequence). The CDR3 contains 13 residues.

This clonotype has a handful of counts. This likely comes from a read error, as the CDR3 has no conserved phenylalanine or tryptophan at its end. The DNA is left out, because the CDR3 cannot be placed on it with certainty; the CDR3 is given as TCRdb lists it. The gene calls are TRBV7-6 and TRBJ2-1; TRBD1, the table's D call, was not compared with the DNA. The CDR3 comprises 22 residues, both ends counted. Germline V gene sequence: CDR1 SGHVS, CDR2 FNYEAQ. The CDR3: CASLAPKIRRRGLLLHPLGLRL.

As for this clonotype: At one end the junction does not follow the germline gene, possibly because of a read error. J is TRBJ2-3 and V is TRBV6-5, with a possible D match to TRBD2 (5 bases). The CDR3 covers 18 residues. Germline V gene lookup returns CDR1 MNHEY and CDR2 SVGAGI. The CDR3: CASSSIIPTGMGQDTQYF. In DNA, the CDR3 is TGTGCCAGCAGTTCGATTATTCCGACGGGGATGGGCCAAGATACCCAGTATTTC.

This clonotype was counted many times. This rearrangement joins TRBV11-1 to TRBJ2-3; a weak D match, TRBD1 (5 bases). This CDR3 has 13 residues. CDR1 is SGHAT, CDR2 FQDESV, per germline (reference sequence). Trimming left V 2 bases short and J 6 bases short, with 9 bases between. CDR3 in amino acids: CASSLLRVDTQYF. CDR3 bases: TGTGCCAGCAGCTTACTCAGGGTTGATACGCAGTATTTT.

This clonotype was found a few times. The V gene is TRBV7-3, the J gene TRBJ2-2; D perhaps matches TRBD1 (5 bases). Trimming took off 3 bases at V and 4 bases at J, with 12 bases between the two ends. Germline CDR1 is SGHTA and CDR2 is FQGTGA. The CDR3 covers 15 residues. The CDR3 DNA follows: TGTGCCAGCAGCTTGGGGCTAGTAAGCACCGGGGAGCTGTTTTTT. It yields the protein CASSLGLVSTGELFF.

This clonotype was seen ten or more times. This chain links TRBV7-2 with TRBJ2-1, with a possible D match to TRBD1 (6 bases). The V gene's germline CDR1 is SGHTA and CDR2 FQGNSA. CDR3 size: 15 residues. Deletions cut 3 bases from V and 10 bases from J, with 19 bases between. This CDR3 reads CASSFFRTDSYEQFF. CDR3 DNA sequence: TGTGCCAGCAGCTTCTTCCGGACAGACTCCTACGAGCAGTTCTTC.

The chain recombines TRBV6-1 with TRBJ2-3; D remains ambiguous. With the DNA end fitting TRBJ2-5 better, the J assignment may be wrong. Per germline, CDR1 MNHNS and CDR2 SASEGT. This CDR3 contains 11 residues. The DNA for the CDR3 is TGTGCCAGCAGCCCCTCGGAGACCCAGTACTTC. It specifies CASSPSETQYF.

V usage is TRBV6-1 and J usage is TRBJ1-6; tentative D call: TRBD1 (5 bases). Trimming left V 6 bases short and J 7 bases short, with 10 bases between. The germline V gene encodes CDR1 MNHNS and CDR2 SASEGT. The CDR3 has 13 residues. The CDR3: CASRLRVNSPLHF. The DNA of the CDR3 is TGTGCCAGCAGGCTCAGGGTCAATTCACCCCTCCACTTT.

This clonotype was seen ten or more times. The genes are TRBV11-3 and TRBJ2-1, with 7 bases aligning to TRBD1. In germline, CDR1 is SGHNT, CDR2 YENEEA. The V segment lost 5 bases and the J segment 5 bases; nucleotides outside the gene matches: 6. The CDR3 extends over 14 amino acids. CDR3 sequence (DNA): TGTGCCAGCAGCCTAGGGACAGAGAACAATGAGCAGTTCTTC. It yields the protein CASSLGTENNEQFF.

This chain joins TRBV5-1 and TRBJ1-4; 7 bases align to TRBD1. Trimming at V came to 4 bases and at J to 8 bases, leaving 8 bases not matched to a gene. Looked up from germline, CDR1 is SGHRS and CDR2 is YFSETQ. The CDR3 runs to 14 residues. The CDR3 bases are TGCGCCAGCAGCGTACAGGGGAGGGAAGAAAAACTGTTTTTT. This gives the protein CASSVQGREEKLFF.

V gene TRBV6-1 combines with J gene TRBJ2-5; 10 bases are a match to TRBD2. The DNA end is a closer match to TRBJ2-7, so the J assignment may be wrong. The CDR3 runs 14 residues. The germline gives CDR1 MNHNS, CDR2 SASEGT. The DNA of the CDR3 is TGTGCCACCCGGTGGACTAGCGGTCCCTACGAGCAGTACTTC. Protein: CATRWTSGPYEQYF.

V usage is TRBV7-2 and J usage is TRBJ2-1; TRBD2 matches 9 bases. Germline V CDR1 and CDR2: SGHTA, FQGNSA. The CDR3 runs 16 residues. J gave up 7 bases and V 3 bases, and 10 bases lay outside the gene matches. This CDR3 reads CASSFRGRGGRNEQFF. The CDR3 region has the DNA TGTGCCAGCAGCTTCCGAGGGCGGGGGGGCCGGAATGAGCAGTTCTTC.

This clonotype is deemed medium-sized. The chain recombines TRBV7-2 with TRBJ2-1; 8 bases map to TRBD1. CDR3 length equals 14 residues. Germline CDR1 and CDR2: SGHTA and FQGNSA. J gave up 1 base and V 5 bases, and 1 base lay outside the gene matches. CDR3 residues: CASSRDRSYNEQFF. CDR3 DNA sequence: TGTGCCAGCAGCCGGGACAGGTCCTACAATGAGCAGTTCTTC.

There are many counts of this clonotype. The V and J genes are TRBV25-1 and TRBJ1-6, with D perhaps matching TRBD1 (6 bases). The V gene lost 3 bases and the J gene lost 12 bases, with 12 bases spanning the gap. The CDR3 sequence is 13 residues long. The germline V gene has CDR1 MGHDK and CDR2 SYGVNS. The CDR3 nucleotides are TGTGCCAGCAGTGACCGACAGGCATTACCCCTCCACTTT. Protein product: CASSDRQALPLHF.

This clonotype was recorded many times. V usage is TRBV4-2 and J usage is TRBJ2-3; 14 nucleotides match TRBD2. This CDR3 is built from 19 residues. J gave up 1 base and V 4 bases, and 10 bases lay outside the gene matches. Germline V gene sequence: CDR1 LGHNA, CDR2 YNFKEQ. CDR3 loop: CASSPGTSGGRLGTDTQYF. The CDR3 nucleotides read TGTGCCAGCAGCCCAGGGACTAGCGGGGGACGGTTGGGCACAGATACGCAGTATTTT.

This clonotype has more than one count but fewer than ten. The genes are TRBV6-1 and TRBJ2-1, with TRBD2 matching over 11 bases. Trimming removed 4 bases from V and 13 bases from J; junction bases left unmatched: 12. CDR1 is MNHNS and CDR2 is SASEGT in the germline V gene. This CDR3 has 15 residues. This CDR3 reads CASSGSSGGSETQFF. The CDR3 coding sequence is TGTGCCAGCAGTGGTTCTAGCGGGGGGAGTGAGACCCAGTTCTTC.

Sample share makes this clonotype medium-sized. The chain's CDR3 is CASSVSSGSVNEQFF. DNA of the CDR3: TGCGCCAGCAGTGTATCTAGCGGGAGTGTCAATGAGCAGTTCTTC. J is TRBJ2-1 and V is TRBV10-2; TRBD2 matches 10 bases. CDR1 is WSHSY, CDR2 SAAADI, per germline. V lost 4 bases and J lost 6; bases outside the gene matches: 6. The CDR3 has 15 residues.

This rearrangement joins TRBV6-1 to TRBJ2-1; 11 nucleotides align to TRBD2. CDR3 length equals 14 residues. Germline CDR1 MNHNS, CDR2 SASEGT. V shed 7 bases, J shed 3 bases, and the junction held 2 bases outside the gene matches. As DNA, the CDR3 is TGTGCCAGCAAGGGACTAGCGGACTACAATGAGCAGTTCTTC. Translated, it gives CASKGLADYNEQFF.

The V gene is TRBV6-1, the J gene TRBJ2-3, with 8 bases lining up with TRBD2. J was trimmed by 4 bases and V by 9 bases; bases with no gene match: 12. The CDR3 has 15 amino acids. The germline V gene encodes CDR1 MNHNS and CDR2 SASEGT. CDR3 in amino acids: CARSPGGGEPDTQYF. In DNA form, the CDR3 reads TGTGCCAGGAGTCCGGGGGGGGGGGAACCAGATACGCAGTATTTT.

The V and J genes are TRBV11-2 and TRBJ1-4; D not certain. The CDR3 consists of 14 residues. The germline V gene has CDR1 SGHAT and CDR2 FQNNGV. Trimming removed 3 bases from V and 0 bases from J, with 5 bases in between. The CDR3 spells CASSFGSTNEKLFF. In DNA form, the CDR3 reads TGTGCCAGCAGCTTCGGTTCAACTAATGAAAAACTGTTTTTT.

J is TRBJ1-5 and V is TRBV7-3; D not resolved. Germline V gene data show CDR1 as SGHTA and CDR2 as FQGTGA. The length of the CDR3 is 13 residues. Trimming left V 5 bases short and J 6 bases short, with 11 bases between. The chain's CDR3 is CASSPDNGQPQHF. The CDR3 region has the DNA TGTGCCAGCAGCCCCGATAATGGTCAGCCCCAGCATTTT. The full variable domain, rest sourced from reference TRBV7-3 and TRBJ1-5, is GAGVSQTPSNKVTEKGKYVELRCDPISGHTALYWYRQSLGQGPEFLIYFQGTGAADDSGLPNDRFFAVRPEGSVSTLKIQRTERGDSAVYLCASSPDNGQPQHFGDGTRLSIL.